Listed below are T cell receptor beta chains from one sample, sequenced in a study of CD8 T cells in Susac syndrome. TCRdb reprocessed the immunoSEQ multiplex PCR reads via MiXCR and lists one record per CDR3 protein. The sample has 150,000 to 250,000 distinct CDR3 sequences, 90% to 95% seen once. The sequencing input was CD4+ T cells from PBMCs. These receptors originate from a human donor with multiple sclerosis. CDR3s leave out the opening cysteine and the closing phenylalanine or tryptophan.

j_call: TRBJ2-1
v_call: TRBV3-1
cdr3_aa: ASSQDWGRDNEQF

j_call: TRBJ1-1
v_call: TRBV20-1
cdr3_aa: SVSGRNPEAF

j_call: TRBJ2-7
v_call: TRBV6-2/TRBV6-3
cdr3_aa: ASSYASSYAYEQY

j_call: TRBJ1-2
v_call: TRBV29-1
cdr3_aa: SVFSGGTNYGYT

j_call: TRBJ1-4
v_call: TRBV28
cdr3_aa: ASSSLAGSGEKLF

j_call: TRBJ2-2
v_call: TRBV11-2
cdr3_aa: ASSEMSAGELF

j_call: TRBJ1-5
v_call: TRBV12-3/TRBV12-4
cdr3_aa: ASSLRAPEGNQPQH

j_call: TRBJ2-1
v_call: TRBV4-2
cdr3_aa: ASSHTGALNEQF

j_call: TRBJ2-1
v_call: TRBV2
cdr3_aa: ASIPDASLDGQF

j_call: TRBJ2-2
v_call: TRBV5-1
cdr3_aa: ASSLGTTANTGELF

j_call: TRBJ2-1
v_call: TRBV6-4
cdr3_aa: ASSDSGGNGEQF

j_call: TRBJ1-3
v_call: TRBV20-1
cdr3_aa: SARRAEGSGNTIY

j_call: TRBJ2-1
v_call: TRBV6-5
cdr3_aa: ASSEPGQAWF

j_call: TRBJ1-2
v_call: TRBV30
cdr3_aa: AWSDLKGTYGYT

j_call: TRBJ2-7
v_call: TRBV12-3/TRBV12-4
cdr3_aa: ASRGAGVISYEQY